Listed below are T cell receptor beta chains from one sample, sequenced in a study of T cells in Graves' hyperthyroidism and ophthalmopathy. Using its own MiXCR run on the multiplex PCR reads, TCRdb lists one record per CDR3 protein. The sample includes about 380,000 distinct CDR3 sequences, under 20% of them seen just once. Specimen: blood. These receptors all stem from a man between 18 and 35 years old with Graves' ophthalmopathy. Each CDR3 is given with its conserved first and last residue. D genes are given only for firm matches. The size field is filled for only some rows; it gives once, few, many or a size class.

clone_size,v_call,j_call,d_call,cdr3_aa,cdr3_nt
few,TRBV20-1,TRBJ2-2,.,CSARVEELDTGELFF,TGCAGTGCTAGAGTAGAGGAGTTGGATACCGGGGAGCTGTTTTTT
few,TRBV10-3,TRBJ1-6,.,CAIKSADNSPLHF,TGTGCCATCAAAAGCGCAGATAATTCACCCCTCCACTTT
many,TRBV7-3,TRBJ1-5,.,CASSPRQSDSLQPQHF,TGTGCCAGCAGCCCACGACAGAGCGATAGTTTACAGCCCCAGCATTTT
few,TRBV5-8,TRBJ1-6,.,CASSPPGGSPLHF,TGTGCCAGCAGCCCGCCTGGGGGGTCACCCCTCCACTTT
.,TRBV28,TRBJ2-2,.,CASRRGIPTGELFF,TGTGCCAGCAGGCGCGGGATTCCCACCGGGGAGCTGTTTTTT
.,TRBV12-3/TRBV12-4,TRBJ2-1,.,CASSGFGNEQFF,TGTGCCAGCAGTGGCTTCGGGAATGAGCAGTTCTTC
few,TRBV6-1,TRBJ1-5,.,CASSSSIYSNQPQHF,TGTGCCAGCAGCTCCAGCATTTATAGCAATCAGCCCCAGCATTTT
.,TRBV5-1,TRBJ2-5,TRBD2,CASKIVGGGTEETQYF,TGCGCCAGCAAGATTGTAGGCGGGGGGACTGAAGAGACCCAGTACTTC
many,TRBV2,TRBJ1-2,TRBD1,CASTQGARGGYTF,TGTGCCAGCACCCAGGGGGCGCGAGGTGGCTACACCTTC
few,TRBV27,TRBJ2-7,TRBD2,CASSLATVGLAGNEQYF,TGTGCCAGCTCACTCGCAACCGTGGGACTAGCGGGGAACGAGCAGTACTTC
many,TRBV15,TRBJ2-1,.,CATSRVREQFF,TGTGCCACCAGCAGAGTTCGGGAGCAGTTCTTC
.,TRBV19,TRBJ1-5,.,CASSVGFGGQPQHF,TGTGCCAGTAGTGTGGGGTTTGGCGGTCAGCCCCAGCATTTT
many,TRBV7-8,TRBJ1-4,.,CASSLGGQSFATNEKLFF,TGTGCCAGCAGCTTAGGCGGACAGAGTTTTGCAACTAATGAAAAACTGTTTTTT
.,TRBV5-1,TRBJ2-1,.,CASSLGRDRGDEQFF,TGCGCCAGCAGCCTAGGTAGAGACAGAGGGGATGAGCAGTTCTTC
many,TRBV11-2,TRBJ2-1,TRBD2,CASRLAGGREQFF,TGTGCCAGCAGGCTAGCGGGGGGTCGTGAGCAGTTCTTC
.,TRBV2,TRBJ1-5,TRBD1,CASSTGQGWGNQPQHF,TGTGCCAGCAGTACAGGACAGGGTTGGGGCAATCAGCCCCAGCATTTT
.,TRBV6-2/TRBV6-3,TRBJ2-1,.,CASSTRVGGHNEQFF,TGTGCCAGCAGTACGAGGGTTGGTGGCCACAATGAGCAGTTCTTC
.,TRBV18,TRBJ2-5,TRBD1,CASSRTGSSTTQYF,TGTGCCAGCTCACGGACAGGCAGCTCTACGACCCAGTACTTC
many,TRBV2,TRBJ1-1,.,CASIRTLLTSTEAFF,TGTGCCAGCATTAGGACACTGTTAACGAGCACTGAAGCTTTCTTT
many,TRBV6-1,TRBJ1-1,TRBD1,CASSYGTGGGGTEAFF,TGTGCCAGCAGTTACGGGACAGGGGGCGGGGGCACTGAAGCTTTCTTT
.,TRBV5-1,TRBJ2-5,TRBD2,CASSFGTSGGETQYF,TGCGCCAGCAGCTTTGGGACTAGCGGGGGGGAGACCCAGTACTTC
.,TRBV27,TRBJ2-3,TRBD2,CAASGGDTQYF,TGTGCCGCTAGCGGGGGAGATACGCAGTATTTT
many,TRBV10-3,TRBJ2-3,TRBD2,CAIALAGGQSTDTQYF,TGTGCCATCGCCCTAGCGGGGGGACAAAGCACAGATACGCAGTATTTT
many,TRBV12-3/TRBV12-4,TRBJ1-2,TRBD1,CASSTGQGNYGYTF,TGTGCCAGCAGCACCGGACAGGGGAACTATGGCTACACCTTC
many,TRBV6-6,TRBJ2-5,TRBD2,CASSYASGGAETQYF,TGTGCCAGCAGTTACGCTAGCGGGGGTGCGGAGACCCAGTACTTC
.,TRBV19,TRBJ1-1,.,CASSWNTEAFF,TGTGCCAGTAGTTGGAACACTGAAGCTTTCTTT
.,TRBV13,TRBJ2-4,TRBD2,CASSFTGGAKNIQYF,TGTGCCAGCAGCTTCACGGGGGGGGCCAAAAACATTCAGTACTTC
many,TRBV7-9,TRBJ1-1,.,CASSTRVTYTEAFF,TGTGCCAGCAGCACCCGGGTGACGTACACTGAAGCTTTCTTT
many,TRBV10-1,TRBJ1-1,.,CASSEEAPEAFF,TGCGCCAGCAGTGAGGAGGCACCCGAAGCTTTCTTT
.,TRBV6-2/TRBV6-3,TRBJ1-1,.,CASSVEQVNTEAFF,TGTGCCAGCAGTGTTGAACAGGTGAACACTGAAGCTTTCTTT
many,TRBV2,TRBJ1-1,TRBD1,CAISGGGGTEAFF,TGTGCCATATCAGGGGGCGGTGGAACTGAAGCTTTCTTT
many,TRBV7-2,TRBJ2-7,TRBD2,CASSLRGGEQYF,TGCGCCAGCAGCCTTCGCGGGGGCGAGCAGTACTTC
many,TRBV5-1,TRBJ2-1,.,CASSFTASSYNEQFF,TGCGCCAGCAGCTTCACAGCTAGCTCCTACAATGAGCAGTTCTTC
few,TRBV20-1,TRBJ2-3,.,CSAVDPQGADTQYF,TGCAGTGCTGTGGACCCACAAGGGGCAGATACGCAGTATTTT
few,TRBV12-3/TRBV12-4,TRBJ2-1,TRBD2,CASRATSGAYNEQFF,TGTGCCAGCAGGGCAACTAGCGGGGCCTACAATGAGCAGTTCTTC
.,TRBV7-2,TRBJ2-7,.,CASSPSGGNEQYF,TGTGCCAGCAGCCCCTCTGGGGGGAACGAGCAGTACTTC
many,TRBV11-2,TRBJ2-7,.,CASSRLYEQYF,TGTGCCAGCAGCCGCCTCTACGAGCAGTACTTC
.,TRBV7-9,TRBJ2-5,.,CASSPHLRHDIETQYF,TGTGCCAGCAGCCCCCACCTGCGCCACGATATAGAGACCCAGTACTTC
many,TRBV7-2,TRBJ1-2,TRBD1,CASSSGQGAWGYTF,TGTGCCAGCAGCTCGGGACAGGGGGCGTGGGGCTACACCTTC
.,TRBV6-2/TRBV6-3,TRBJ2-5,.,CASIPQGGQETQYF,TGTGCCAGCATCCCCCAGGGGGGGCAGGAGACCCAGTACTTC
many,TRBV5-1,TRBJ1-2,.,CASSLLDRNYGYTF,TGCGCCAGCAGCTTGCTGGATCGGAACTATGGCTACACCTTC
many,TRBV6-1,TRBJ1-2,.,CASSDARLKDYGYTF,TGTGCCAGCAGTGACGCCAGGTTGAAGGACTATGGCTACACCTTC
many,TRBV7-8,TRBJ1-6,.,CASSFQGGSYNSPLHF,TGTGCCAGCAGCTTCCAGGGAGGCTCCTATAATTCACCCCTCCACTTT
many,TRBV7-9,TRBJ2-7,.,CASSLGGGGFYEQYF,TGTGCCAGCAGTCTGGGGGGCGGGGGTTTCTACGAGCAGTACTTC
.,TRBV24-1,TRBJ1-5,.,CATSDLGGSQPQHF,TGTGCCACCAGTGATCTGGGGGGCTCTCAGCCCCAGCATTTT
.,TRBV6-1,TRBJ2-2,.,CASSPFGGTNTGELFF,TGTGCCAGCAGTCCCTTTGGGGGGACCAACACCGGGGAGCTGTTTTTT
few,TRBV10-2,TRBJ2-7,TRBD1,CASSSGTVSEQYF,TGCGCCAGCAGTTCCGGGACAGTCTCCGAGCAGTACTTC
many,TRBV5-1,TRBJ2-3,.,CASSEDRYQEDTQYF,TGCGCCAGCAGCGAAGACAGATATCAAGAGGATACGCAGTATTTT
many,TRBV11-2,TRBJ2-5,.,CASSLWGWETQYF,TGTGCCAGCAGCTTGTGGGGGTGGGAGACCCAGTACTTC
many,TRBV6-5,TRBJ2-7,.,CASSYRPDPPYEQYF,TGTGCCAGCAGTTACAGACCGGACCCCCCCTACGAGCAGTACTTC
many,TRBV7-6,TRBJ2-1,TRBD2,CASSPNAGVGNEQFF,TGTGCCAGCAGCCCAAATGCGGGGGTGGGCAATGAGCAGTTCTTC
many,TRBV28,TRBJ1-2,.,CASSPTARDYGYTF,TGTGCCAGCAGTCCCACCGCACGGGACTATGGCTACACCTTC
many,TRBV20-1,TRBJ2-7,TRBD2,CSANGAGGLVEQYF,TGCAGTGCTAACGGGGCGGGGGGCCTTGTCGAGCAGTACTTC
.,TRBV2,TRBJ1-4,.,CASSELGGPEKLFF,TGTGCCAGCAGTGAACTCGGGGGGCCTGAAAAACTGTTTTTT
.,TRBV19,TRBJ2-2,.,CASSPRDLGAGELFF,TGTGCCAGTAGTCCCCGGGACTTAGGGGCCGGGGAGCTGTTTTTT
few,TRBV7-9,TRBJ2-7,.,CASSLDWGDSYEQYF,TGTGCCAGCAGCCTAGATTGGGGGGACTCCTACGAGCAGTACTTC
few,TRBV6-2/TRBV6-3,TRBJ1-2,TRBD1,CASTLPAARQGGKGYTF,TGTGCCAGCACCCTTCCCGCGGCGAGACAGGGGGGAAAGGGCTACACCTTC